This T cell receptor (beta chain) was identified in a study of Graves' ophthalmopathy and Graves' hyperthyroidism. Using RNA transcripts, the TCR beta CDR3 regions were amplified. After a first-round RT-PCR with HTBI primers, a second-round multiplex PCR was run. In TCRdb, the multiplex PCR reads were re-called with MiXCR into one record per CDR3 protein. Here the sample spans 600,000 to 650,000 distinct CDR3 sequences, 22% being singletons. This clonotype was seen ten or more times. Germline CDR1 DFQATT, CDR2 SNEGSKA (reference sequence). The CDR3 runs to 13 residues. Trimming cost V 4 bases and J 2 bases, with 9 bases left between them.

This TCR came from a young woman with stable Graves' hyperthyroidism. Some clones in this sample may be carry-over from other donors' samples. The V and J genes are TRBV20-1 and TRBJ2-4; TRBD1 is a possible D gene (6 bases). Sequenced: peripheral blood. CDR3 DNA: TGCAGTGCTACACAGGGAACCAAAAACATTCAGTACTTC. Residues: CSATQGTKNIQYF.